This T cell receptor beta chain was sequenced during a study of control samples from healthy donors and cancer patients (dated by TCRdb to about 2020). Points on this clone: The target of this receptor is not known. No qualities accompany the bases; no much larger clone lies one base away.

Library generation was performed with the immunoSEQ multiplex PCR assay. TCRdb took this table from immuneACCESS and kept in-frame rearrangements with V and J called. Such tables lack part of the clones; where checked against another copy, unresolved V genes explain under half of the gap, and the rest is unexplained. The sample includes roughly 150,000 clones, with around 90% observed a single time. Jointly, the top ten make up around 4.9% of the sample. V drops 0 bases and J drops 7 bases, leaving 17 bases in between. Based on the germline V gene, the CDR1 and CDR2 sequences are SGHRS and YFSETQ. From its cysteine to its phenylalanine, the CDR3 spans 15 amino acids. The only DNA kept is the CDR3, 45 bases in frame from the first base.

This receptor was identified in a man aged 25-45 years in good health. Input material: blood. The sequence links TRBV5-1 to TRBJ2-7; perhaps TRBD2 is the D gene, with 5 bases matching. CDR3 region: CASSLDAGFFLEQYF. The DNA reads as follows: TGCGCCAGCAGCTTGGACGCGGGCTTTTTCCTGGAGCAGTACTTC.